Listed below are T cell receptor beta chains from one sample, sequenced in a study of blood T cell repertoires in COVID-19. Using immunoSEQ multiplex PCR, the repertoire was profiled, and TCRdb retains in-frame clones only, with some absent. The data contain some 270,000 clones, 80% to 85% of them singletons. The sequencing input was PBMCs or T cells enriched from blood (not recorded which). The receptors here all came from a man over 45 who had recovered from COVID-19. CDR3s include the opening cysteine and the closing phenylalanine or tryptophan. D genes are given only for firm matches. Size is omitted from some rows. Given values are once, few, many or a class for expanded clones.

D: TRBD1; V: TRBV19; size: -; J: TRBJ1-5; CDR3: CASSTTGKSNQPQHF; DNA: TGTGCCAGTAGTACGACAGGGAAAAGCAATCAGCCCCAGCATTTT
D: TRBD1; V: TRBV5-4; size: -; J: TRBJ2-2; CDR3: CASSLGQGVPGELFF; DNA: TGTGCCAGCAGCTTGGGACAGGGGGTACCCGGGGAGCTGTTTTTT
D: TRBD1; V: TRBV6-4; size: -; J: TRBJ1-6; CDR3: CASSEQGTGRSPLHF; DNA: TGTGCCAGCAGTGAACAGGGGACAGGGAGATCACCCCTCCACTTT
D: -; V: TRBV30; size: -; J: TRBJ1-1; CDR3: CAWNPTGLNTEAFF; DNA: TGTGCCTGGAACCCGACGGGGTTGAACACTGAAGCTTTCTTT
D: TRBD2; V: TRBV5-1; size: -; J: TRBJ2-1; CDR3: CASIEGPGGNEQFF; DNA: TGCGCCAGCATCGAGGGCCCGGGGGGCAATGAGCAGTTCTTC
D: TRBD1; V: TRBV18; size: -; J: TRBJ1-6; CDR3: CASSGTGGSYNSPLHF; DNA: TGTGCCAGCTCAGGCACAGGGGGGTCCTATAATTCACCCCTCCACTTT
D: -; V: TRBV13; size: -; J: TRBJ1-6; CDR3: CASSLVGQGLGNSPLHF; DNA: TGTGCCAGCAGCTTAGTTGGGCAGGGGTTGGGTAATTCACCCCTCCACTTT
D: TRBD2; V: TRBV7-8; size: -; J: TRBJ2-3; CDR3: CASSARWERGGQGTQYF; DNA: TGTGCCAGCAGCGCCCGATGGGAGCGGGGGGGGCAGGGTACGCAGTATTTT
D: -; V: TRBV9; size: once; J: TRBJ2-7; CDR3: CASSVLRDSYEQYF; DNA: TGTGCCAGCAGCGTGTTACGGGACTCCTACGAGCAGTACTTC
D: -; V: TRBV5-4; size: -; J: TRBJ1-2; CDR3: CASSLHGDTSFYGYTF; DNA: TGTGCCAGCAGCTTACATGGGGACACCTCTTTCTATGGCTACACCTTC
D: -; V: TRBV11-2; size: -; J: TRBJ2-7; CDR3: CASSLERPGTYSYEQYF; DNA: TGTGCCAGCAGCTTGGAGAGGCCCGGGACTTACTCCTACGAGCAGTACTTC
D: TRBD2; V: TRBV3-1/TRBV3-2; size: once; J: TRBJ2-7; CDR3: CASSLSGRVSYEQYF; DNA: TGTGCCAGCAGCCTTAGCGGGAGGGTCTCCTACGAGCAGTACTTC
D: -; V: TRBV15; size: -; J: TRBJ1-6; CDR3: CATSSGQVGNSPLHF; DNA: TGTGCCACCAGCAGTGGGCAGGTCGGTAATTCACCCCTCCACTTT
D: TRBD1; V: TRBV5-1; size: -; J: TRBJ1-1; CDR3: CASSSSGGTEAFF; DNA: TGCGCCAGCAGCTCCTCAGGGGGCACTGAAGCTTTCTTT
D: TRBD2; V: TRBV7-9; size: few; J: TRBJ2-3; CDR3: CASSRLAGAGTDTQYF; DNA: TGTGCCAGCAGCAGACTAGCGGGGGCGGGCACAGATACGCAGTATTTT
D: TRBD2; V: TRBV5-1; size: -; J: TRBJ2-1; CDR3: CARSLASGGRGGDHEQFF; DNA: TGCGCCCGCAGCTTGGCTAGCGGGGGTAGGGGGGGGGACCATGAGCAGTTCTTC
D: -; V: TRBV7-3; size: -; J: TRBJ2-6; CDR3: CASSSDPRRLSGANVLTF; DNA: TGTGCCAGCAGCTCTGACCCTAGACGCCTCTCTGGGGCCAACGTCCTGACTTTC
D: TRBD1; V: TRBV5-1; size: -; J: TRBJ1-1; CDR3: CASSRNGQGGSEAFF; DNA: TGCGCCAGCAGCCGAAATGGACAGGGAGGGTCTGAAGCTTTCTTT
D: -; V: TRBV14; size: once; J: TRBJ1-2; CDR3: CASSQQQNYGYTF; DNA: TGTGCCAGCAGCCAACAACAGAACTATGGCTACACCTTC
D: TRBD1; V: TRBV12-3/TRBV12-4; size: -; J: TRBJ2-3; CDR3: CASSFGRQGTQYF; DNA: TGTGCCAGCAGTTTCGGCCGACAGGGTACGCAGTATTTT
D: -; V: TRBV11-2; size: once; J: TRBJ1-2; CDR3: CASSLMQKFGYTF; DNA: TGTGCCAGCAGCTTAATGCAGAAATTTGGCTACACCTTC
D: -; V: TRBV4-2; size: many; J: TRBJ1-1; CDR3: CASSQSGEESTEAFF; DNA: TGTGCCAGCAGCCAATCTGGGGAGGAAAGCACTGAAGCTTTCTTT
D: -; V: TRBV11-2; size: -; J: TRBJ2-7; CDR3: CASSFLQGYEQYF; DNA: TGTGCCAGCAGCTTCTTACAGGGCTACGAGCAGTACTTC
D: -; V: TRBV4-3; size: -; J: TRBJ2-2; CDR3: CASSQGPAGELFF; DNA: TGCGCCAGCAGCCAAGGTCCCGCCGGGGAGCTGTTTTTT
D: TRBD2; V: TRBV6-2/TRBV6-3; size: -; J: TRBJ2-7; CDR3: CASSSPGGMTEQYF; DNA: TGTGCCAGCAGTTCTCCGGGAGGCATGACCGAGCAGTACTTC
D: TRBD1; V: TRBV5-4; size: -; J: TRBJ1-6; CDR3: CASSTGQGGNSPLHF; DNA: TGTGCCAGCAGCACCGGACAGGGCGGGAATTCACCCCTCCACTTT
D: TRBD1; V: TRBV3-1/TRBV3-2; size: -; J: TRBJ1-1; CDR3: CASSPRQGNTEAFF; DNA: TGTGCCAGCAGCCCACGACAGGGGAACACTGAAGCTTTCTTT
D: TRBD1; V: TRBV6-5; size: -; J: TRBJ2-3; CDR3: CASRKPGQGGDTQYF; DNA: TGTGCCAGCAGAAAACCGGGACAGGGTGGAGATACGCAGTATTTT
D: TRBD1; V: TRBV28; size: once; J: TRBJ1-3; CDR3: CASSLQGSGNTIYF; DNA: TGTGCCAGCAGTCTACAGGGGTCTGGAAACACCATATATTTT
D: -; V: TRBV29-1; size: -; J: TRBJ1-1; CDR3: CSVVPAGGEAFF; DNA: TGCAGCGTTGTACCAGCAGGTGGTGAAGCTTTCTTT
D: -; V: TRBV12-3/TRBV12-4; size: -; J: TRBJ1-6; CDR3: CASPRQSSPLHF; DNA: TGTGCCAGCCCCCGCCAGTCTTCACCCCTCCACTTT
D: -; V: TRBV19; size: -; J: TRBJ2-7; CDR3: CASSTPDSHEQYF; DNA: TGTGCCAGTAGTACCCCTGACAGTCACGAGCAGTACTTC
D: TRBD2; V: TRBV5-4; size: -; J: TRBJ2-3; CDR3: CASSPGGPSTDTQYF; DNA: TGTGCCAGCAGCCCGGGGGGGCCAAGCACAGATACGCAGTATTTT
D: TRBD2; V: TRBV9; size: -; J: TRBJ2-4; CDR3: CASSVGRGTKNIQYF; DNA: TGTGCCAGCAGCGTGGGGAGGGGCACCAAAAACATTCAGTACTTC
D: -; V: TRBV18; size: once; J: TRBJ1-2; CDR3: CASSRDTQNYGYTF; DNA: TGTGCCAGCTCGAGGGACACCCAGAACTATGGCTACACCTTC
D: TRBD2; V: TRBV27; size: few; J: TRBJ2-7; CDR3: CASSLASGSYEQYF; DNA: TGTGCCAGCAGTTTGGCTAGCGGGAGTTACGAGCAGTACTTC
D: -; V: TRBV11-3; size: -; J: TRBJ2-7; CDR3: CASSLTMGATGQYF; DNA: TGTGCCAGCAGCTTAACAATGGGAGCGACGGGGCAGTACTTC
D: -; V: TRBV18; size: -; J: TRBJ1-2; CDR3: CASSPLLSGSLYGYTF; DNA: TGTGCCAGCTCACCACTCCTCTCCGGGTCCCTCTATGGCTACACCTTC
D: TRBD2; V: TRBV4-1; size: -; J: TRBJ2-7; CDR3: CASSLGLAGPYEQYF; DNA: TGCGCCAGCAGCCTTGGACTAGCGGGACCCTACGAGCAGTACTTC
D: -; V: TRBV7-2; size: -; J: TRBJ2-7; CDR3: CASSQAGLAYEQYF; DNA: TGTGCCAGCAGCCAGGCAGGGCTTGCCTACGAGCAGTACTTC
D: -; V: TRBV7-3; size: -; J: TRBJ2-1; CDR3: CASSLNPGLVGGEQFF; DNA: TGTGCCAGCAGCCTCAACCCGGGACTCGTCGGCGGTGAGCAGTTCTTC